The source of this T cell receptor beta chain is a study of cytomegalovirus exposure and HLA in healthy donors. Germline V gene sequence: CDR1 SNHLY, CDR2 FYNNEI. This CDR3 has 13 amino acids. Trimming removed 9 bases from V and 6 bases from J; junction bases left unmatched: 4. The PCR ran on 60 Vbeta and 13 Jbeta primers. Profiling relied on immunoSEQ multiplex PCR, and the TCRdb table lists in-frame clones only, not all of them. The sample records about 130,000 clones, around two thirds being singletons. Broader study findings: Analysis was carried out at a later point, and it linked a missense DCLRE1C variant to TCR beta V- and J-gene trimming.

Regarding this clone: The target antigen is unknown.

The material sequenced was PBMCs. The receptor comes from a man between 18 and 29 years old in good health and CMV-seropositive. The genes are TRBV2 and TRBJ2-1; 11 bases are shared with TRBD2. The CDR3 DNA reads TGTGCCAGGACTAGCGGGAAGGGCAATGAGCAGTTCTTC. Translated, it gives CARTSGKGNEQFF.